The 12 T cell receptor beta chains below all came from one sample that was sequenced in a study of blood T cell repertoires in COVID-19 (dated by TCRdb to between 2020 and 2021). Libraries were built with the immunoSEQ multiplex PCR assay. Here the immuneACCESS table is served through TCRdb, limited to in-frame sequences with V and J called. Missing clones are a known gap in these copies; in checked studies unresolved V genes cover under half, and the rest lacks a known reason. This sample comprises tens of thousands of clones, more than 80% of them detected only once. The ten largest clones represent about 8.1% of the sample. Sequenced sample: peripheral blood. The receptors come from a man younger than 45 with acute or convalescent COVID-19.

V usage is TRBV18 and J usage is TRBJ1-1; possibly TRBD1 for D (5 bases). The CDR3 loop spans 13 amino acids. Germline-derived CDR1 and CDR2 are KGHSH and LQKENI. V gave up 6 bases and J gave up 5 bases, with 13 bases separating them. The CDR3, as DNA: TGTGCCAGCTCTCTTGGAGGGGAGACTGAAGCTTTCTTT. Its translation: CASSLGGETEAFF.

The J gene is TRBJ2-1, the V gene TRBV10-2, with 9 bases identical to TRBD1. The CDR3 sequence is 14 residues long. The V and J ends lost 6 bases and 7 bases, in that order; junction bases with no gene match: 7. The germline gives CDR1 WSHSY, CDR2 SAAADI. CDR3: CASRGQGKTNEQFF. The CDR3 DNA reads TGCGCCAGCAGGGGACAGGGAAAGACGAATGAGCAGTTCTTC.

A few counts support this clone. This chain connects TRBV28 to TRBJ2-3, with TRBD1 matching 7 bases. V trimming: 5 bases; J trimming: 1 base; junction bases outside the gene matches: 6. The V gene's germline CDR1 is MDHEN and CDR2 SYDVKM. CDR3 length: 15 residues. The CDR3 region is CASSQGTAGTDTQYF. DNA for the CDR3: TGTGCCAGCAGTCAAGGGACAGCGGGCACAGATACGCAGTATTTT.

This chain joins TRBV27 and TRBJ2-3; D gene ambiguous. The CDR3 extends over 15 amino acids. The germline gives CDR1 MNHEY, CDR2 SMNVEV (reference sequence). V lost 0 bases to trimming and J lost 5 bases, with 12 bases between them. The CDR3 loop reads CASSLSGWAGDTQYF. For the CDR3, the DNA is TGTGCCAGCAGTTTATCAGGCTGGGCCGGAGATACGCAGTATTTT.

CDR3 loop: CASSPPSGGWELFF. As DNA, the CDR3 is TGTGCCAGCAGCCCCCCTAGCGGGGGCTGGGAGCTGTTTTTT. The chain links TRBV9 to TRBJ2-2; 10 nucleotides agree with TRBD2. CDR3 length equals 14 residues. V was clipped by 4 bases and J by 9 bases; unmatched bases: 6. CDR1 is SGDLS, CDR2 YYNGEE, per germline.

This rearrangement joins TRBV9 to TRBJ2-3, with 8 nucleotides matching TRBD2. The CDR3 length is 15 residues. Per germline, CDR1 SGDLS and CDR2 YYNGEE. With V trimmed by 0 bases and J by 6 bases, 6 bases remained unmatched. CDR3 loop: CASSVELAAGDTQYF. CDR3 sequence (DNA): TGTGCCAGCAGCGTAGAACTAGCGGCTGGGGATACGCAGTATTTT.

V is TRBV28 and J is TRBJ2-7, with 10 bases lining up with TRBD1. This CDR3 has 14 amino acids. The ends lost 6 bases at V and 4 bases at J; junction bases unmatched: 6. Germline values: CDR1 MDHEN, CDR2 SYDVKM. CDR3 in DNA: TGTGCCAGCAGGCCGGGGACAGGGGCGTACGAGCAGTACTTC. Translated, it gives CASRPGTGAYEQYF.

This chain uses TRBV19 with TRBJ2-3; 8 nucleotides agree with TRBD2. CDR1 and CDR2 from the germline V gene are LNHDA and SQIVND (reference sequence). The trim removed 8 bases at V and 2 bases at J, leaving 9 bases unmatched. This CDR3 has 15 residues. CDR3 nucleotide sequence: TGTGCCAGTCTCAGCGGGAGAGGGACCACAGATACGCAGTATTTT. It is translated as CASLSGRGTTDTQYF.

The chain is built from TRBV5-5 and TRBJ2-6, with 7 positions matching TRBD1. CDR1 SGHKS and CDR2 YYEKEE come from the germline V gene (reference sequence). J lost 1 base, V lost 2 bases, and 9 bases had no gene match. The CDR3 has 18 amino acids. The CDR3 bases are TGTGCCAGCAGCTTTCGACAGGGCCCCCATTCTGGGGCCAACGTCCTGACTTTC. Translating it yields CASSFRQGPHSGANVLTF.

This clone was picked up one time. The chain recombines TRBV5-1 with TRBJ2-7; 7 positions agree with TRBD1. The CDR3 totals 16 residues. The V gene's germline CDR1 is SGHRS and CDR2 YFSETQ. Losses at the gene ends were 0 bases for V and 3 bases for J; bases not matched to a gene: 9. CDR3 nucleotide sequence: TGCGCCAGCAGCTTGGCTCCCAACCGGGACAGCTACGAGCAGTACTTC. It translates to CASSLAPNRDSYEQYF.

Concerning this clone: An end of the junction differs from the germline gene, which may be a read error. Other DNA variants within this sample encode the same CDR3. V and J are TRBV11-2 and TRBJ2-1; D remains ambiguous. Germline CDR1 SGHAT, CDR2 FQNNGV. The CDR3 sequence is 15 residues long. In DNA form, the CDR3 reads TGTGCCAGCAGTTTAGATCTAAGCTCCTACAATGAGCAGTTCTTC. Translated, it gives CASSLDLSSYNEQFF.

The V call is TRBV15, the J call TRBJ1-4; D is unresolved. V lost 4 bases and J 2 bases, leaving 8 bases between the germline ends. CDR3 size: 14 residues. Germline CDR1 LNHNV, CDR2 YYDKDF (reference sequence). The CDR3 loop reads CATSIASTNEKLFF. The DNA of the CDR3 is TGTGCCACCAGCATCGCGTCGACTAATGAAAAACTGTTTTTT. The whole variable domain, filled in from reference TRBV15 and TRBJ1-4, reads DAMVIQNPRYQVTQFGKPVTLSCSQTLNHNVMYWYQQKSSQAPKLLFHYYDKDFNNEADTPDNFQSRRPNTSFCFLDIRSPGLGDTAMYLCATSIASTNEKLFFGSGTQLSVL.